The 22 T cell receptor beta chains below come from one sample, sequenced in a study of spatial heterogeneity in lung cancer. Documented time point: blood at routine non-recurrence follow-up after resection. Unsorted whole RNA of tumor, nontumor lung or frozen PBMC was sequenced. TCRdb re-called the 5' RACE reads with MiXCR, one entry per CDR3 protein. The sample lists roughly 120,000 distinct CDR3 sequences; more than 9% were seen once. This sample comprised PBMCs, obtained at follow-up. Source of these receptors: a male donor with early-stage non-small cell lung cancer.

In this sample, this clonotype turned up a few times. The chain is built from TRBV5-1 and TRBJ2-2; D is perhaps TRBD1 or TRBD2 (5 bases each). Per germline, CDR1 SGHRS and CDR2 YFSETQ. The CDR3 is made up of 14 amino acids. V lost 6 bases, J lost 3 bases, and 12 bases lay in between. CDR3 region: CASNKGTDTGELFF. In nucleotides, the CDR3 is TGCGCCAGCAACAAGGGGACGGACACCGGGGAGCTGTTTTTT.

The chain couples TRBV11-2 to TRBJ2-2; 7 nucleotides agree with TRBD1. The trim removed 8 bases at V and 0 bases at J, leaving 6 bases unmatched. CDR1 is SGHAT and CDR2 is FQNNGV in the germline V gene. The CDR3 spans 15 residues. The DNA for the CDR3 is TGTGCCAGCCGAACTGGGACAGCGAACACCGGGGAGCTGTTTTTT. It encodes CASRTGTANTGELFF. Full variable domain (outside the CDR3, taken from reference TRBV11-2 and TRBJ2-2): EAGVAQSPRYKIIEKRQSVAFWCNPISGHATLYWYQQILGQGPKLLIQFQNNGVVDDSQLPKDRFSAERLKGVDSTLKIQPAKLEDSAVYLCASRTGTANTGELFFGEGSRLTVL.

This clonotype occurred many times. Germline and junction disagree at one end, which may indicate a read error. V usage is TRBV20-1 and J usage is TRBJ2-7; no firm D call. The CDR3 runs 13 residues. Germline V gene sequence: CDR1 DFQATT, CDR2 SNEGSKA (reference sequence). The CDR3 DNA reads TGCAGTGCTTCCATCCCCTTCTCCGACGAGCAGTACTTC. This encodes CSASIPFSDEQYF.

This clonotype was found a few times. The chain combines TRBV20-1 with TRBJ2-1; D may be TRBD2 (5 bases). Germline loops: CDR1 DFQATT, CDR2 SNEGSKA (reference sequence). The ends were cut back, 6 bases at V and 6 bases at J, with 12 bases in the middle. The CDR3 length is 12 residues. CDR3 sequence: CSALDFLNEQFF. As DNA, the CDR3 is TGCAGTGCCCTGGACTTTCTCAATGAGCAGTTCTTC.

This clonotype was detected many times. The rearrangement joins TRBV6-5 to TRBJ1-2; D not certain. Germline CDR1 MNHEY, CDR2 SVGAGI. The CDR3 spans 14 residues. With 8 bases removed from V and 0 bases from J, the gap between germline ends came to 13 bases. CDR3 nucleotides: TGTGCCAGCCGGAGACAACAAGCTAACTATGGCTACACCTTC. It codes for CASRRQQANYGYTF.

The chain has TRBV6-2 or TRBV6-3 and TRBJ2-2; D is uncertain. This CDR3 spans 12 amino acids. Trimming stripped 8 bases from V and 6 bases from J, with 10 bases between. CDR1 is MNHEY and CDR2 is SVGEGT in the germline V gene. The CDR3 region has the DNA TGTGCCAGCCATAGATCGGCCGGGGAGCTGTTTTTT. Translation gives CASHRSAGELFF.

This clonotype has only a few counts. This chain connects TRBV12-3 or TRBV12-4 to TRBJ2-3, with a possible D match to TRBD1 (5 bases). CDR3 length: 14 residues. Trimming removed 2 bases from V and 3 bases from J, with 9 bases in between. Written as DNA, the CDR3 is TGTGCCAGCAGTTTAAGTGGGGCGACAGATACGCAGTATTTT. This gives the protein CASSLSGATDTQYF.

Only a few counts were recorded for this clonotype. The chain combines TRBV15 with TRBJ2-5; 9 nucleotides align to TRBD1. Germline CDR1 and CDR2: LNHNV and YYDKDF (reference sequence). The ends lost 4 bases at V and 1 base at J; junction bases unmatched: 7. This CDR3 comprises 16 residues. For the CDR3, the DNA is TGTGCCACCAGCACCGGGACAGGGCTAATCCAAGAGACCCAGTACTTC. Its protein is CATSTGTGLIQETQYF.

For this clonotype: A much larger clone lies a single base off, so this may be a read error. The chain links TRBV7-2 to TRBJ2-7; D is uncertain. Trimming shortened V by 4 bases and J by 5 bases, and 12 bases separated the two germline ends. Looked up from germline, CDR1 is SGHTA and CDR2 is FQGNSA. This CDR3 spans 13 amino acids. The CDR3 here is CASSSDVGHEQYF. The CDR3 bases are TGTGCCAGCAGCTCGGACGTGGGCCACGAGCAGTACTTC.

The sample holds a few counts of this clonotype. The chain has TRBV7-2 and TRBJ1-5; D remains unclear. This CDR3 is built from 15 residues. V lost 5 bases and J 2 bases, leaving 13 bases between the germline ends. CDR1 is SGHTA and CDR2 is FQGNSA in the germline V gene. CDR3 nucleotides: TGTGCCAGCAGCATTAGCTGGGGAGGCAATCAGCCCCAGCATTTT. Protein: CASSISWGGNQPQHF.

The table lists this clonotype with a few counts. This chain uses TRBV19 with TRBJ1-2; perhaps TRBD1 as D (5 bases). The CDR3 extends over 13 amino acids. V was shortened by 11 bases and J by 7 bases, with 20 bases between the two germline ends. From germline, CDR1 is LNHDA and CDR2 SQIVND (reference sequence). The CDR3 coding sequence is TGTGCCGCCTTAGGCAGAGGGGTCTCTGGCTACACCTTC. This codes for CAALGRGVSGYTF. Filled out from reference TRBV19 and TRBJ1-2, the complete variable domain reads DGGITQSPKYLFRKEGQNVTLSCEQNLNHDAMYWYRQDPGQGLRLIYYSQIVNDFQKGDIAEGYSVSREKKESFPLTVTSAQKNPTAFYLCAALGRGVSGYTFGSGTRLTVV.

This clonotype was detected only a few times. V gene TRBV24-1 combines with J gene TRBJ1-6; no clear D. The V and J ends lost 6 bases and 8 bases respectively, with 16 bases between them. The CDR3 is 15 amino acids. The germline gives CDR1 KGHDR, CDR2 SFDVKD. This CDR3 is CATSKGNLRDSPLHF. The CDR3 DNA reads TGTGCCACCAGTAAAGGGAATCTTCGGGATTCACCCCTCCACTTT.

In its sample, this clonotype was seen a few times. The chain uses TRBV27 and TRBJ2-7; TRBD1 matches 9 bases. Germline CDR1 reads MNHEY; CDR2 reads SMNVEV (reference sequence). The V gene end was trimmed by 4 bases and the J gene end by 4 bases; junction bases not matched to a gene: 11. The CDR3 sequence is 16 residues long. CDR3 protein: CASSSRWGQGTYEQYF. As DNA, the CDR3 is TGTGCCAGCAGTTCGAGATGGGGACAGGGAACATACGAGCAGTACTTC.

This clonotype has at least ten counts. The chain couples TRBV20-1 to TRBJ1-2; D gene unclear. CDR1 and CDR2 (germline): DFQATT, SNEGSKA (reference sequence). The V and J ends lost 3 bases and 9 bases respectively, with 11 bases between them. This CDR3 has 11 amino acids. The CDR3 protein is CSARDQLRYTF. As DNA, the CDR3 is TGCAGTGCTAGGGACCAGCTCCGCTACACCTTC.

This clonotype was counted many times. J is TRBJ2-1 and V is TRBV11-2; D is possibly TRBD2 (7 bases). In germline, CDR1 is SGHAT, CDR2 FQNNGV. The CDR3 has 17 amino acids. Trimming pared 1 base from V and 0 bases from J, leaving 13 bases between. Written as DNA, the CDR3 is TGTGCCAGCAGCTTAGTGGGAGGGGGGGTCTCCTACAATGAGCAGTTCTTC. Translation: CASSLVGGGVSYNEQFF.

This clonotype occurred many times. V and J are TRBV6-5 and TRBJ2-5; D gene ambiguous. The CDR3 is 16 residues long. Trimming removed 0 bases at V and 5 bases at J, with 16 bases between. Germline CDR1 and CDR2: MNHEY and SVGAGI. The CDR3 coding sequence is TGTGCCAGCAGTTACTCTCTTTGGGGTTCGAGGGAGACCCAGTACTTC. Protein product: CASSYSLWGSRETQYF.

This clonotype was observed at least ten times. The J gene is TRBJ1-5, the V gene TRBV21-1. TRBV21-1 is assigned pseudogene status. The CDR3 runs 11 residues. The CDR3 DNA sequence: TGTGCCAGCAGCAAAGGACAGCCCCAGCATTTT. Protein product: CASSKGQPQHF.

This clonotype was counted only a few times. V usage is TRBV7-2 and J usage is TRBJ1-6; weak D call: TRBD1 (5 bases). The length of the CDR3 is 14 residues. Germline V gene data show CDR1 as SGHTA and CDR2 as FQGNSA. Trimming left V 3 bases short and J 12 bases short, with 15 bases between. Here the CDR3 DNA reads TGTGCCAGCAGCTTCTCGGGGGGAAAGGGACCCCTCCACTTT. Protein sequence: CASSFSGGKGPLHF.

The table lists this clonotype with a few counts. V usage is TRBV20-1 and J usage is TRBJ1-5, with 7 bases matching TRBD1. The CDR3 consists of 16 residues. J was trimmed by 4 bases and V by 3 bases; bases with no gene match: 12. Germline loops: CDR1 DFQATT, CDR2 SNEGSKA (reference sequence). CDR3 loop: CSASRGRQGFNQPQHF. In DNA, the CDR3 is TGCAGTGCTAGCCGGGGTCGACAGGGCTTTAATCAGCCCCAGCATTTT.

The chain recombines TRBV20-1 with TRBJ1-1, with 7 bases lining up with TRBD1. Germline trimming cut 5 bases from V and 7 bases from J; bases unmatched to any gene: 10. Germline V CDR1 and CDR2: DFQATT, SNEGSKA (reference sequence). The CDR3 sequence is 13 residues long. The DNA for the CDR3 is TGCAGTGCTGGACGACAGGGCGGGGATGAAGCTTTCTTT. Translation: CSAGRQGGDEAFF.

This chain links TRBV27 with TRBJ2-4, with 12 nucleotides matching TRBD2. Per the germline V gene, CDR1 is MNHEY and CDR2 is SMNVEV (reference sequence). The CDR3 runs to 16 residues. V gave up 5 bases and J gave up 7 bases; unmatched junction bases: 9. CDR3: CASSTRLAGVLNIQYF. CDR3 coding DNA: TGTGCCAGCAGTACCCGACTAGCGGGGGTGTTGAACATTCAGTACTTC.

Many counts were recorded for this clonotype. The chain links TRBV7-6 to TRBJ2-7; D unresolved. Germline loops: CDR1 SGHVS, CDR2 FNYEAQ. V was clipped by 2 bases and J by 5 bases, with 7 bases between them. CDR3 length equals 12 residues. CDR3 DNA: TGTGCCAGCAGCTTAAGTCCGGACGAGCAGTACTTC. It yields the protein CASSLSPDEQYF.